The rows below give T cell receptor beta chains drawn from one sample of a study of cytomegalovirus exposure and HLA in healthy donors. The assay was immunoSEQ multiplex PCR, and TCRdb's table has in-frame clones only and misses some. The sample carries over 65,000 clones, less than 80% recorded once. Specimen: PBMCs. These receptors came from a woman between 40 and 55 years old in good health and CMV-seronegative. Both conserved end residues are part of each CDR3. The D gene is left open where the match is weak. A row's size may be missing; if present it is once, few, many or a size class.

D: .; size: .; V: TRBV5-4; J: TRBJ2-5; DNA: TGTGCCAGCAGCTCAGGACAGAGCAGCCAAGAGACCCAGTACTTC; CDR3: CASSSGQSSQETQYF
D: .; size: .; V: TRBV19; J: TRBJ1-2; DNA: TGTGCCAGTAGTTCACAGAGTACTGCCACATATGGCTACACCTTC; CDR3: CASSSQSTATYGYTF
D: .; size: .; V: TRBV5-1; J: TRBJ2-7; DNA: TGCGCCAGCAGCCCAGGGACAAAGAGGGACGAGCAGTACTTC; CDR3: CASSPGTKRDEQYF
D: .; size: .; V: TRBV6-1; J: TRBJ2-7; DNA: TGTGCCAGCAGTGAAGGCCACAATGCCTACGAGCAGTACTTC; CDR3: CASSEGHNAYEQYF
D: TRBD2; size: .; V: TRBV18; J: TRBJ2-3; DNA: TGTGCCAGCTCCGACCGGGGGGTATCAGATACGCAGTATTTT; CDR3: CASSDRGVSDTQYF
D: .; size: few; V: TRBV5-4; J: TRBJ2-2; DNA: TGTGCCAGCAGCTTGTCGGGACTCGCGAACACCGGGGAGCTGTTTTTT; CDR3: CASSLSGLANTGELFF
D: .; size: .; V: TRBV11-2; J: TRBJ2-6; DNA: TGTGCCAGCGGATTGGGTCCTACGAGACAGGTCGGGGCCAACGTCCTGACTTTC; CDR3: CASGLGPTRQVGANVLTF
D: .; size: .; V: TRBV5-1; J: TRBJ1-1; DNA: TGCGCCAGCAGCTTGGCGCAGGGTGTTGAAGCTTTCTTT; CDR3: CASSLAQGVEAFF
D: .; size: .; V: TRBV6-5; J: TRBJ1-5; DNA: TGTGCCAGCAGTTCCAGGGAGGGAGAGCCCCAGCATTTT; CDR3: CASSSREGEPQHF
D: .; size: few; V: TRBV15; J: TRBJ1-5; DNA: TGTGCCACCAGCAGAGATTCGGCGGGAATGAAACCCCAGCATTTT; CDR3: CATSRDSAGMKPQHF
D: TRBD1; size: .; V: TRBV19; J: TRBJ2-1; DNA: TGTGCCAGTAGCTTCGCCGGGACAGGGCATGAGCAGTTCTTC; CDR3: CASSFAGTGHEQFF
D: .; size: .; V: TRBV5-4; J: TRBJ2-2; DNA: TGTGCCAGCAGCCTAACGTACACCGGGGAGCTGTTTTTT; CDR3: CASSLTYTGELFF
D: .; size: few; V: TRBV15; J: TRBJ2-3; DNA: TGTGCCACCAGCACCTACGGGGGAGATACGCAGTATTTT; CDR3: CATSTYGGDTQYF
D: .; size: .; V: TRBV9; J: TRBJ1-5; DNA: TGTGCCAGCAGCGCAGATCAGGGTAGCAATCAGCCCCAGCATTTT; CDR3: CASSADQGSNQPQHF
D: .; size: .; V: TRBV15; J: TRBJ1-1; DNA: TGTGCCACCAGCAGAGAGTTTGCGGGGGGGGCTGAAGCTTTCTTT; CDR3: CATSREFAGGAEAFF
D: .; size: .; V: TRBV5-4; J: TRBJ1-3; DNA: TGTGCCAGCAGTCAGGAGGGAGCACACTCTGGAAACACCATATATTTT; CDR3: CASSQEGAHSGNTIYF
D: .; size: .; V: TRBV10-1; J: TRBJ1-4; DNA: TGCGCCAGCGCGGGGGGAGAGGGAAAACTGTTTTTT; CDR3: CASAGGEGKLFF
D: .; size: .; V: TRBV7-6; J: TRBJ2-7; DNA: TGTGCCAGCAGCCCGGTAAAGGGGGCCTACGAGCAGTACTTC; CDR3: CASSPVKGAYEQYF
D: TRBD1; size: .; V: TRBV11-3; J: TRBJ2-1; DNA: TGTGCCAGCAGCCTAGGACAGGGAGCGATATACAATGAGCAGTTCTTC; CDR3: CASSLGQGAIYNEQFF
D: .; size: .; V: TRBV30; J: TRBJ1-1; DNA: TGTGCCTGGGGAGGACCTCATTGGAACACTGAAGCTTTCTTT; CDR3: CAWGGPHWNTEAFF
D: TRBD1; size: .; V: TRBV25-1; J: TRBJ1-5; DNA: TGTGCCAGCCATGACAGGGTGGATCAGCCCCAGCATTTT; CDR3: CASHDRVDQPQHF
D: TRBD2; size: .; V: TRBV11-2; J: TRBJ2-1; DNA: TGTGCCAGCAGCTTAGAAGGCGGGAGCTACAATGAGCAGTTCTTC; CDR3: CASSLEGGSYNEQFF
D: TRBD1; size: .; V: TRBV10-3; J: TRBJ1-5; DNA: TGTGCCATCAGTGAGACCGCGGGACAGACGAATAATCAGCCCCAGCATTTT; CDR3: CAISETAGQTNNQPQHF
D: .; size: .; V: TRBV27; J: TRBJ1-3; DNA: TGTGCCAGCAGTTCACAGGGATACGCTGGAAACACCATATATTTT; CDR3: CASSSQGYAGNTIYF
D: .; size: .; V: TRBV28; J: TRBJ2-1; DNA: TGTGCCAGCAGTTTGCCTACAGGGTCCCATGAGCAGTTCTTC; CDR3: CASSLPTGSHEQFF
D: .; size: .; V: TRBV18; J: TRBJ2-2; DNA: TGTGCCAGCTCACCAGGACAACTCCAAACCGGGGAGCTGTTTTTT; CDR3: CASSPGQLQTGELFF
D: .; size: few; V: TRBV27; J: TRBJ2-7; DNA: TGTGCCAGCAGACTACAGGGTGGGTACGAGCAGTACTTC; CDR3: CASRLQGGYEQYF
D: .; size: once; V: TRBV7-2; J: TRBJ1-4; DNA: TGTGCCAGCAGCTTGGCCCGTGAAAAACTGTTTTTT; CDR3: CASSLAREKLFF
D: .; size: .; V: TRBV25-1; J: TRBJ1-2; DNA: TGTGCCAGCAGTATCGGGGTTGGCTACACCTTC; CDR3: CASSIGVGYTF
D: .; size: .; V: TRBV5-5; J: TRBJ1-5; DNA: TGTGCCAGCAGCCCGCTCGGAGGGTCAGGCAATCAGCCCCAGCATTTT; CDR3: CASSPLGGSGNQPQHF
D: TRBD1; size: .; V: TRBV15; J: TRBJ1-6; DNA: TGTGCCACCAGCCCCGGACAGGGAATGGCCCTCCACTTT; CDR3: CATSPGQGMALHF
D: TRBD1; size: .; V: TRBV4-1; J: TRBJ2-5; DNA: TGCGCCAGCAGCCTACGAGCGGGACAGGGGAGGGAGACCCAGTACTTC; CDR3: CASSLRAGQGRETQYF
D: TRBD1; size: .; V: TRBV5-4; J: TRBJ1-1; DNA: TGTGCCAGCAGCTTCCCCGGGACAGGGGGTTTCGGGTCTGAAGCTTTCTTT; CDR3: CASSFPGTGGFGSEAFF
D: .; size: .; V: TRBV5-4; J: TRBJ2-5; DNA: TGTGCCAGCAGCCCTAGCGTCCAAGAGACCCAGTACTTC; CDR3: CASSPSVQETQYF
D: TRBD2; size: once; V: TRBV5-1; J: TRBJ2-3; DNA: TGCGCCAGCACCTCTCGGCTAGCGGACGCAGATACGCAGTATTTT; CDR3: CASTSRLADADTQYF
D: .; size: once; V: TRBV21-1; J: TRBJ2-7; DNA: TGTGCCAGCAGCCCCAAGAAGCGGGGGAAGACCTACGAGCAGTACTTC; CDR3: CASSPKKRGKTYEQYF
D: .; size: .; V: TRBV27; J: TRBJ1-4; DNA: TGTGCCAGCAGTCCCTTTCTGGGCACAACTAATGAAAAACTGTTTTTT; CDR3: CASSPFLGTTNEKLFF
D: .; size: .; V: TRBV19; J: TRBJ2-1; DNA: TGTGCCAGTAGCTACCCCGGGATCCACAATGAGCAGTTCTTC; CDR3: CASSYPGIHNEQFF
D: TRBD1; size: .; V: TRBV9; J: TRBJ1-4; DNA: TGTGCCAGCAGCGTAGAGTCAGGGGGGAGCGAAAAACTGTTTTTT; CDR3: CASSVESGGSEKLFF
D: TRBD2; size: .; V: TRBV19; J: TRBJ2-1; DNA: TGTGCCAGTAGTATAGATCAGTATGCGGGAGGGCAGCCAATGACGCAGTTCTTC; CDR3: CASSIDQYAGGQPMTQFF
D: TRBD2; size: .; V: TRBV7-2; J: TRBJ2-3; DNA: TGTGCCAGCAGCTCTAGCGGGGGGCACACAGATACGCAGTATTTT; CDR3: CASSSSGGHTDTQYF
D: .; size: once; V: TRBV18; J: TRBJ1-1; DNA: TGTGCCAGCTCAATTTTATTTAGTCGGGAGATGAACACTGAAGCTTTCTTT; CDR3: CASSILFSREMNTEAFF
D: .; size: .; V: TRBV10-2; J: TRBJ1-2; DNA: TGCGCCAGCAGTGAGTCGCCGGGGGGCCCGAATGGCTACACCTTC; CDR3: CASSESPGGPNGYTF
D: TRBD1; size: once; V: TRBV29-1; J: TRBJ1-1; DNA: TGCAGCGCGAAACAGGGGGCTGGTAACACTGAAGCTTTCTTT; CDR3: CSAKQGAGNTEAFF
D: TRBD1; size: .; V: TRBV5-8; J: TRBJ2-3; DNA: TGTGCCAGCAGCTTGGACAGGGGGAGGACAGATACGCAGTATTTT; CDR3: CASSLDRGRTDTQYF
D: TRBD1; size: .; V: TRBV11-2; J: TRBJ2-2; DNA: TGTGCCAGCAGCGGACCCGGGACAGGGGTACATCCCACCGGGGAGCTGTTTTTT; CDR3: CASSGPGTGVHPTGELFF
D: TRBD2; size: .; V: TRBV19; J: TRBJ2-5; DNA: TGTGCCAGTACGGGGGGAGAGACCCAGTACTTC; CDR3: CASTGGETQYF
D: TRBD2; size: .; V: TRBV6-4; J: TRBJ2-2; DNA: TGTGCCAGCAGTTTCGCGGGAGACACCGGGGAGCTGTTTTTT; CDR3: CASSFAGDTGELFF
D: TRBD1; size: .; V: TRBV2; J: TRBJ2-1; DNA: TGTGCCAGCGGCCCCCAGGGGACAGGGGGCTTAGGGTCCTACAATGAGCAGTTCTTC; CDR3: CASGPQGTGGLGSYNEQFF
D: TRBD2; size: few; V: TRBV5-1; J: TRBJ2-3; DNA: TGCGCCAGCAGCCCAAACCGCCCTAGCGGATCCACAGATACGCAGTATTTT; CDR3: CASSPNRPSGSTDTQYF
D: .; size: .; V: TRBV20-1; J: TRBJ2-1; DNA: TGCAGCCTTGGTGGCCATGAGCAGTTCTTC; CDR3: CSLGGHEQFF